This T cell receptor (beta chain) was found in a study of blood T cell repertoires in COVID-19. In germline, CDR1 is KGHSH, CDR2 LQKENI. The CDR3 has 13 amino acids. Trimming removed 5 bases at V and 2 bases at J, with 10 bases between. The count of this clone is one. Seattle enrolled patients during active infection and tracked them longitudinally. Original methodology: Quantification of nucleated cells was approximated via reference gene primer amplification. Method: immunoSEQ multiplex PCR; TCRdb's copy keeps in-frame clones and lacks some. V and J calls and clone size are as listed in that table; D and trimming were resolved from the DNA. The table lists hundreds of thousands of clones, about nine tenths of them singletons.

This clonotype originated in a woman in her thirties with COVID-19, enrolled during active disease. Sequenced input: peripheral blood. This chain joins TRBV18 and TRBJ2-7; D is perhaps TRBD1 (5 bases). The chain's CDR3 is CASSSGAAYEQYF. CDR3 sequence (DNA): TGTGCCAGCTCATCTGGGGCGGCCTACGAGCAGTACTTC.